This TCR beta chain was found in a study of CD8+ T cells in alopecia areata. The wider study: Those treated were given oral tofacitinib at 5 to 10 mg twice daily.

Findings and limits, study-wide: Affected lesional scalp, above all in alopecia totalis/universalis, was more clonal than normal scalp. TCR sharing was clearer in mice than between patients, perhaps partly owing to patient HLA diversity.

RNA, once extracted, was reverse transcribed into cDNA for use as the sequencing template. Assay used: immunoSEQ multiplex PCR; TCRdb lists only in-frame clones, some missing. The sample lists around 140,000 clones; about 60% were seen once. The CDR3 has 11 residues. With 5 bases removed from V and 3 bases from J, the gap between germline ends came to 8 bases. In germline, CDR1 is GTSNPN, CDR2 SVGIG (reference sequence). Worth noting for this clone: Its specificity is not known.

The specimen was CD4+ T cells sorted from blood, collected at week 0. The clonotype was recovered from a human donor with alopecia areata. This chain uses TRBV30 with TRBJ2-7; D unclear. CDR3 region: CAWLGNYEQYF. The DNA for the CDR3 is TGTGCCTGGCTTGGAAACTACGAGCAGTACTTC.